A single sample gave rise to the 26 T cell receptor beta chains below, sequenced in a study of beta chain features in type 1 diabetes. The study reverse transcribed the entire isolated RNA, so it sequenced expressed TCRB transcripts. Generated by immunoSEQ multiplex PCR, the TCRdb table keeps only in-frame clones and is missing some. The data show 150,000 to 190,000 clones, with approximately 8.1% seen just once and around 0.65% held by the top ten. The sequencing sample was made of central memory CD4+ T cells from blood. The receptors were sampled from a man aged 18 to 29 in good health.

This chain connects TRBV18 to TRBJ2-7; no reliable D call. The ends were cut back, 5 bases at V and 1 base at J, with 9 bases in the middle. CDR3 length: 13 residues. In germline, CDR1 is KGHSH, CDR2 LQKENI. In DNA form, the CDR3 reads TGTGCCAGCTCAGCGGAGACGTCCTACGAGCAGTACTTC. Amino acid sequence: CASSAETSYEQYF.

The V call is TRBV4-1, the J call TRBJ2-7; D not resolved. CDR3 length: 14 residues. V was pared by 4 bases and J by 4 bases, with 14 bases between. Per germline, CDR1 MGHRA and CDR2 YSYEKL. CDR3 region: CASSPPGRAYEQYF. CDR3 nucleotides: TGCGCCAGCAGCCCGCCAGGCCGCGCGTACGAGCAGTACTTC.

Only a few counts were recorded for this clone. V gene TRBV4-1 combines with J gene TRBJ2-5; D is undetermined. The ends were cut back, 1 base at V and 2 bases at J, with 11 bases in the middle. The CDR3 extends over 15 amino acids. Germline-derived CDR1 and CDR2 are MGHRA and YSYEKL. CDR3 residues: CASSQVGGIQETQYF. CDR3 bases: TGCGCCAGCAGCCAAGTAGGCGGAATACAAGAGACCCAGTACTTC.

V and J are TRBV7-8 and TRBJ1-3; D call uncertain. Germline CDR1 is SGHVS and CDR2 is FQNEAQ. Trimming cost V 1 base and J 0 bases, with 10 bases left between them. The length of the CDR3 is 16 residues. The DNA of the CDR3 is TGTGCCAGCAGCTTAGGGGCCAGCCACTCTGGAAACACCATATATTTT. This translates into CASSLGASHSGNTIYF.

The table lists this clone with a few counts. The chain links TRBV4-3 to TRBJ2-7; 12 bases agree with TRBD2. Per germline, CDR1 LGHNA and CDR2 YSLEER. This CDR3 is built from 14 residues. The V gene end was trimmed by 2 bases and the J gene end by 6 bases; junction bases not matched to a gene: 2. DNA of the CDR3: TGCGCCAGCAGCCAACTAGCGGGGGGGGGCGAGCAGTACTTC. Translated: CASSQLAGGGEQYF.

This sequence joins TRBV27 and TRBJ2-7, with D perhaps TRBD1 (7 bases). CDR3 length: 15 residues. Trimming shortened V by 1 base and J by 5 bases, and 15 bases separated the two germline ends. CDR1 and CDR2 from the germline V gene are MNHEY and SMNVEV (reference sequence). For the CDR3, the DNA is TGTGCCAGCAGTTTATTTCAGGGGGGCGGCGACGAGCAGTACTTC. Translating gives CASSLFQGGGDEQYF.

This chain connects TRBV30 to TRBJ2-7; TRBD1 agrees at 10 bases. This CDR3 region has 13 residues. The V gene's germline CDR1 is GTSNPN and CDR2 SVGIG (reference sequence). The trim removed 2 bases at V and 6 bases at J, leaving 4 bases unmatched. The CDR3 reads CAWSRTGGGEQYF. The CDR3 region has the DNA TGTGCCTGGAGTAGGACAGGGGGGGGCGAGCAGTACTTC.

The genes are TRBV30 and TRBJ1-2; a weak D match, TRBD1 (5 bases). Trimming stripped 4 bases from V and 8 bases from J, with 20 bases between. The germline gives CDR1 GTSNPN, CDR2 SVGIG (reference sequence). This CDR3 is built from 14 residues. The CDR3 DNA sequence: TGTGCCTGGAATCAGGGACGGGGCGGGGGGGGCTACACCTTC. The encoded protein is CAWNQGRGGGGYTF.

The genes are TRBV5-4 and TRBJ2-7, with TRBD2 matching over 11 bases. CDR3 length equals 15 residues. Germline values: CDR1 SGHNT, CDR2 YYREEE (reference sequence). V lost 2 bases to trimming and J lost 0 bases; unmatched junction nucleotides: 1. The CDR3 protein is CASSFTSGGSYEQYF. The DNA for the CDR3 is TGTGCCAGCAGCTTTACTAGCGGGGGCTCCTACGAGCAGTACTTC.

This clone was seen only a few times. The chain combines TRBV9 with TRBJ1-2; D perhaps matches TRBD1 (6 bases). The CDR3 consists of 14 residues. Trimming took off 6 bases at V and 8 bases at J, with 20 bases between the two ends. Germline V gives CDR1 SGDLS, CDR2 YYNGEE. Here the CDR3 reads CASTYTGGAGGYTF. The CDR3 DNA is TGTGCCAGCACCTACACGGGGGGCGCGGGGGGCTACACCTTC.

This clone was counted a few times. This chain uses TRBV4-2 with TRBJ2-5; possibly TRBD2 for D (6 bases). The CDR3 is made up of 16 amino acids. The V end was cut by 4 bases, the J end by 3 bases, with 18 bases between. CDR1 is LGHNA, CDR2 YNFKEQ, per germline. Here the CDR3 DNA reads TGTGCCAGCAGCCTATTGGAGGGGCTAGTGAAAGAGACCCAGTACTTC. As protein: CASSLLEGLVKETQYF.

CDR3 nucleotide sequence: TGCGCCAGCAGCTTGGGTGCGGGGGGATACAATGAGCAGTTCTTC. Translating gives CASSLGAGGYNEQFF. The chain couples TRBV5-1 to TRBJ2-1, with 8 positions matching TRBD2. The CDR3 spans 15 residues. Germline V gives CDR1 SGHRS, CDR2 YFSETQ. Trimming took 0 bases from V and 4 from J; bases not matched to a gene: 3.

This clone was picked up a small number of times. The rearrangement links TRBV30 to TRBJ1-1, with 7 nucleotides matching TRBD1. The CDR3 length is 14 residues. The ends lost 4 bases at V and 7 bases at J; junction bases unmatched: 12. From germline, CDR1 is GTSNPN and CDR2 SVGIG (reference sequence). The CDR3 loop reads CAWKEGDSHFEAFF. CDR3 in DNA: TGTGCCTGGAAAGAGGGGGACAGCCACTTTGAAGCTTTCTTT. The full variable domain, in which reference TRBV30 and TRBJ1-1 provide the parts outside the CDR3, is SQTIHQWPATLVQPVGSPLSLECTVEGTSNPNLYWYRQAAGRGLQLLFYSVGIGQISSEVPQNLSASRPQDRQFILSSKKLLLSDSGFYLCAWKEGDSHFEAFFGQGTRLTVV.

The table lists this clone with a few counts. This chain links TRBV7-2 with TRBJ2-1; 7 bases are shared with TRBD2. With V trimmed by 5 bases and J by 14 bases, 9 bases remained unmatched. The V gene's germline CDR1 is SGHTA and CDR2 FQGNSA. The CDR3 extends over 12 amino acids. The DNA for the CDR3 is TGTGCCAGCAGCCACGGGGGGTCTACGAAGTTCTTC. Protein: CASSHGGSTKFF.

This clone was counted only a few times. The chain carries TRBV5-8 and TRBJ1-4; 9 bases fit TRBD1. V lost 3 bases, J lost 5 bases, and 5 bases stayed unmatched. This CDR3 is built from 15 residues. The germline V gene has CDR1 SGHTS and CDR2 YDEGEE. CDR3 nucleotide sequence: TGTGCCAGCAGCTCTGGGACAGGGCGCAATGAAAAACTGTTTTTT. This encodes CASSSGTGRNEKLFF.

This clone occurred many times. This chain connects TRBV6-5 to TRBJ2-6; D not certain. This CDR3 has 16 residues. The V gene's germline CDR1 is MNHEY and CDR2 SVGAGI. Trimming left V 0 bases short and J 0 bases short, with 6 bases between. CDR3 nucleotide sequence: TGTGCCAGCAGTTACTCTCGTCGCTCTGGGGCCAACGTCCTGACTTTC. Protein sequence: CASSYSRRSGANVLTF.

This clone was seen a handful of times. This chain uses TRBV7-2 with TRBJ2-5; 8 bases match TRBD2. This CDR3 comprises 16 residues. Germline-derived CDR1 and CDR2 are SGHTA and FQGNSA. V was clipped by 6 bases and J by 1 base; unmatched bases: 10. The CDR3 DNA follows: TGTGCCAGCAGTTCCAACGGGGGGGCAGTCCAAGAGACCCAGTACTTC. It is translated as CASSSNGGAVQETQYF.

CDR3 nucleotide sequence: TGTGCCAGCGGTAACAGGGGGCGGAATCAGCCCCAGCATTTT. Translation gives CASGNRGRNQPQHF. This chain joins TRBV6-1 and TRBJ1-5; 9 bases match TRBD1. V trimming: 8 bases; J trimming: 4 bases; junction bases outside the gene matches: 6. CDR3 length equals 14 residues. Germline loops: CDR1 MNHNS, CDR2 SASEGT.

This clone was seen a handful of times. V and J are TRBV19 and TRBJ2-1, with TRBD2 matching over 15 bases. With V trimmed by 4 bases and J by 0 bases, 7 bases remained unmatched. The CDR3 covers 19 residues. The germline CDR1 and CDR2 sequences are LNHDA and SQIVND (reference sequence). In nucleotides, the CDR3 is TGTGCCAGTAGTACCGGACTAGCGGGGGGGCAGGGCTCCTACAATGAGCAGTTCTTC. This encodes CASSTGLAGGQGSYNEQFF.

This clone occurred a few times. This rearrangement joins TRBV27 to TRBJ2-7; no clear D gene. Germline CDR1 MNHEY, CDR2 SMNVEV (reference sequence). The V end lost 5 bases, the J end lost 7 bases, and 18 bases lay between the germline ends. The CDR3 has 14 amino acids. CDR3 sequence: CASSDGPEAAEQYF. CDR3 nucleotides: TGTGCCAGCAGTGACGGCCCCGAGGCCGCTGAGCAGTACTTC.

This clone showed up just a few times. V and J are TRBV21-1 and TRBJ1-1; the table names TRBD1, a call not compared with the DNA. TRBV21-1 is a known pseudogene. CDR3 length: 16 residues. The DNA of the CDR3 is TGTGCCAGCAACTACGACAGGGCTTCAGGGTCTCCCGGGGCTTTCTTT. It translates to CASNYDRASGSPGAFF.

The CDR3 loop reads CASSLLSGVNYGYTF. The CDR3 nucleotides read TGTGCCAGCAGCCTCCTTTCCGGGGTTAACTATGGCTACACCTTC. The chain links TRBV6-7 to TRBJ1-2; D gene uncertain. TRBV6-7 carries the ORF label, with uncertain function. V shed 6 bases and J shed 1 base, with 15 bases lying between them. The CDR3 has 15 amino acids.

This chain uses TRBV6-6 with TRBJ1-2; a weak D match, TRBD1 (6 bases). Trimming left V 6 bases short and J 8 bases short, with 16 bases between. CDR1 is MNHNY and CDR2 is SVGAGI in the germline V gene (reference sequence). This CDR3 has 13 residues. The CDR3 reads CASSTGTSRGYTF. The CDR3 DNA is TGTGCCAGCAGCACCGGGACATCTAGAGGCTACACCTTC.

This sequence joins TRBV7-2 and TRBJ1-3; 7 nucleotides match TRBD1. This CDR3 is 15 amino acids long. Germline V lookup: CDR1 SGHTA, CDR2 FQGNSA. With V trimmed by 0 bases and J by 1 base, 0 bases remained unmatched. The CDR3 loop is CASSLATGSGNTIYF. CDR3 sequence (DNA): TGTGCCAGCAGCTTAGCGACAGGGTCTGGAAACACCATATATTTT.

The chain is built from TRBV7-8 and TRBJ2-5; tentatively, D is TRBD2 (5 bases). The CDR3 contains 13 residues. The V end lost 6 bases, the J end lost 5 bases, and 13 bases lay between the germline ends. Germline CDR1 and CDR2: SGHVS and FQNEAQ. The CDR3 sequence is CASSSGLRETQYF. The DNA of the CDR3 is TGTGCCAGCAGTTCTGGACTTCGTGAGACCCAGTACTTC.

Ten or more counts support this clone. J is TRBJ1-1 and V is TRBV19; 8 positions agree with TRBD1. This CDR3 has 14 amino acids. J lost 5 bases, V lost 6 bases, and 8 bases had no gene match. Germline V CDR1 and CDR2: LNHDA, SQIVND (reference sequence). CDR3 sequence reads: CASSWTGLSTEAFF. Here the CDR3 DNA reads TGTGCCAGTAGCTGGACAGGGTTGAGTACTGAAGCTTTCTTT.